This paragraph reports one T cell receptor beta chain. The sample originates from a study of control samples from healthy donors and cancer patients. Germline V gives CDR1 LNHDA, CDR2 SQIVND (reference sequence). The V end was cut by 1 base, the J end by 7 bases, with 16 bases between. This CDR3 has 15 amino acids. Only in-frame clones appear in the TCRdb table, and some are missing; sequencing was by immunoSEQ multiplex PCR. The sample consists of roughly 60,000 clones, about 93% of them appearing once. The J gene is TRBJ1-2, the V gene TRBV19; weak D call: TRBD1 (5 bases). Sequences were obtained from blood. The sequence was collected from a man aged 30-40 years in good health. In DNA form, the CDR3 reads TGTGCCAGTAGTATAGGACAGCCCGAAGGGTTTGGCTACACCTTC. Residues: CASSIGQPEGFGYTF.